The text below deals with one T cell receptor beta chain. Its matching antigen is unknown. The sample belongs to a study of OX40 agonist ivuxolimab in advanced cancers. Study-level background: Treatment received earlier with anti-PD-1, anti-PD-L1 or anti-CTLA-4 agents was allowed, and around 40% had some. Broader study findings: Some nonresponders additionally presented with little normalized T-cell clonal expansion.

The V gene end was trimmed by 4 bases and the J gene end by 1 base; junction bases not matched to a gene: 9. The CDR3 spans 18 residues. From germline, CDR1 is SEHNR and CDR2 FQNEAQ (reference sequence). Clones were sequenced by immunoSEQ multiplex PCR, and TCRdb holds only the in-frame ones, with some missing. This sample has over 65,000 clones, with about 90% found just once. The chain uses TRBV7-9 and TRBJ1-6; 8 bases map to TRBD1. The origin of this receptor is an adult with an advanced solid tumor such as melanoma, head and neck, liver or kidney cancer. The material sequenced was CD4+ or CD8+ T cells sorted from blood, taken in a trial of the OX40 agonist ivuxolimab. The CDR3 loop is CASSSDRERRSYNSPLHF. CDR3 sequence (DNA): TGTGCCAGCAGCTCGGACAGGGAGAGGAGGTCCTATAATTCACCCCTCCACTTT. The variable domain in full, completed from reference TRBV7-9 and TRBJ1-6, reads DTGVSQNPRHKITKRGQNVTFRCDPISEHNRLYWYRQTLGQGPEFLTYFQNEAQLEKSRLLSDRFSAERPKGSFSTLEIQRTEQGDSAMYLCASSSDRERRSYNSPLHFGNGTRLTVT.